This is a list of T cell receptor beta chains from one sample in a study of T-cell reconstitution after alpha-beta-depleted transplantation in children. Using its own MiXCR run on the PCR reads, TCRdb lists one record per CDR3 protein. The sample contains about 500,000 distinct CDR3 sequences, around 10% of which appear only once. This material consisted of PBMCs, mostly from graft donor cells, taken 180 days after TCRalphabeta/CD19-depleted stem cell transplant. The receptors were sampled from a female patient under 10 years old who had a stem cell transplant for aplastic anemia, so the T cells may come from the graft donor. Both conserved end residues are part of each CDR3. A D gene is named only where the DNA matches it firmly. Only some rows state a clone size, as once, few, many or a class for expanded clones.

v_call	j_call	d_call	clone_size	cdr3_aa	cdr3_nt
TRBV6-2/TRBV6-3	TRBJ1-1	TRBD1	-	CASSMDRANTEAFF	TGTGCCAGCAGCATGGACAGGGCGAACACTGAAGCTTTCTTT
TRBV5-1	TRBJ2-7	-	few	CASSLEVRVEQYF	TGCGCCAGCAGCTTGGAGGTCAGGGTGGAGCAGTACTTC
TRBV10-3	TRBJ1-4	TRBD1	many	CAISEGDRLNEKLFF	TGTGCCATCAGTGAGGGGGACAGACTTAATGAAAAACTGTTTTTT
TRBV11-3	TRBJ1-1	-	-	CASSMVGRGAFF	TGTGCCAGCAGCATGGTAGGACGAGGAGCTTTCTTT
TRBV7-2	TRBJ1-3	-	few	CASSSRTMAGNTIYF	TGTGCCAGCAGCTCCCGGACGATGGCTGGAAACACCATATATTTT
TRBV19	TRBJ1-1	-	-	CASSIVGAQNTEAFF	TGTGCCAGTAGTATAGTAGGGGCGCAGAACACTGAAGCTTTCTTT
TRBV7-2	TRBJ1-5	-	few	CASSLASLLINQPQHF	TGTGCCAGCAGCTTAGCCTCTCTCTTAATCAATCAGCCCCAGCATTTT
TRBV5-1	TRBJ2-6	-	-	CASQGGSSGANVLTF	TGCGCCAGCCAGGGTGGTTCGTCTGGGGCCAACGTCCTGACTTTC
TRBV20-1	TRBJ1-4	TRBD1	few	CSALHARRPRGRTTNEKLFF	TGCAGTGCCCTACACGCCAGAAGGCCTAGGGGGCGGACAACTAATGAAAAACTGTTTTTT
TRBV20-1	TRBJ2-5	-	-	CSARDFKFGTQETQYF	TGCAGTGCTAGAGATTTTAAGTTCGGGACCCAAGAGACCCAGTACTTC
TRBV29-1	TRBJ1-1	-	-	CSVDRYSEAFF	TGCAGCGTTGACCGGTACAGTGAAGCTTTCTTT
TRBV6-5	TRBJ1-1	-	many	CASRDVGTEAFF	TGTGCCAGCAGAGATGTGGGCACTGAAGCTTTCTTT
TRBV7-8	TRBJ1-6	-	-	CASSPNPGSSYNSPLHF	TGTGCCAGCAGCCCCAACCCCGGGAGCTCCTATAATTCACCCCTCCACTTT
TRBV20-1	TRBJ2-3	-	-	CSESGLGTDTQYF	TGCAGTGAGTCGGGACTCGGCACAGATACGCAGTATTTT
TRBV27	TRBJ2-5	TRBD2	-	CASSLTSLATQYF	TGTGCCAGCAGTCTGACTAGCCTGGCGACCCAGTACTTC
TRBV28	TRBJ1-2	-	-	CASSPSDRNYGYTF	TGTGCCAGCAGCCCCTCGGACAGAAACTATGGCTACACCTTC
TRBV11-2	TRBJ2-2	TRBD2	-	CASSLGVAGPNTGELFF	TGTGCCAGCAGCTTAGGGGTAGCGGGGCCGAACACCGGGGAGCTGTTTTTT
TRBV11-1	TRBJ2-2	TRBD2	-	CASSLALGLAGTATGELFF	TGTGCCAGCAGCTTAGCCCTCGGACTAGCGGGAACGGCCACCGGGGAGCTGTTTTTT
TRBV27	TRBJ2-3	-	-	CASSFRTGLWTQYF	TGTGCCAGCAGTTTTAGGACGGGTTTGTGGACGCAGTATTTT
TRBV28	TRBJ2-2	-	many	CASKGSGHGELFF	TGTGCCAGCAAGGGCAGTGGGCACGGGGAGCTGTTTTTT
TRBV20-1	TRBJ2-5	-	few	CSARDTETQYF	TGCAGTGCTAGAGATACGGAGACCCAGTACTTC
TRBV20-1	TRBJ1-2	TRBD1	many	CSATTGTAYGYTF	TGCAGTGCAACCACCGGGACAGCCTATGGCTACACCTTC
TRBV30	TRBJ2-1	TRBD2	-	CAWSVTSGSPNEQFF	TGTGCCTGGAGTGTGACTAGCGGGAGTCCCAATGAGCAGTTCTTC
TRBV28	TRBJ2-1	-	few	CASSFLGLLSYNEQFF	TGTGCCAGCAGTTTCCTGGGCCTACTTTCCTACAATGAGCAGTTCTTC
TRBV12-3/TRBV12-4	TRBJ1-6	-	many	CASSKVAGVNSPLHF	TGTGCCAGCAGTAAAGTCGCTGGGGTTAATTCACCCCTCCACTTT
TRBV5-1	TRBJ2-2	-	many	CASSLDGSSARELFF	TGCGCCAGCAGCTTGGACGGTAGCTCGGCCCGGGAGCTGTTTTTT
TRBV5-1	TRBJ2-3	-	-	CASSLAPEPSTDTQYF	TGCGCCAGCAGCTTGGCCCCAGAGCCTAGCACAGATACGCAGTATTTT
TRBV29-1	TRBJ2-2	-	few	CSVVRGPNTGELFF	TGCAGCGTTGTGCGGGGCCCGAACACCGGGGAGCTGTTTTTT
TRBV16	TRBJ1-5	-	-	CASSQSPRREGQPQHF	TGTGCCAGCAGCCAATCGCCTCGCAGGGAGGGTCAGCCCCAGCATTTT
TRBV6-5	TRBJ1-3	-	-	CASSYSWFSGNTIYF	TGTGCCAGCAGTTACTCGTGGTTCTCTGGAAACACCATATATTTT
TRBV7-8	TRBJ2-1	TRBD2	-	CASSLYGGRDPYNEQFF	TGTGCCAGCAGCTTATATGGCGGGAGGGACCCTTACAATGAGCAGTTCTTC